The 17 T cell receptor beta chains below come from one sample, sequenced in a study of technical replicates of blood from several donors. The repertoire was sequenced with immunoSEQ multiplex PCR; TCRdb's copy has only in-frame clones and lacks some. The top ten hold about 0.39% of the sample, which has 80,000 to 100,000 clones, about 95% seen once. Source material: T cells isolated from PBMCs. These TCRs come from a human donor in good health.

This clone was found once. The chain joins TRBV2 to TRBJ2-2; weak D call: TRBD1 (6 bases). The CDR3 covers 14 residues. Between the trimmed V and J ends, which lost 4 bases and 3 bases, there was a span of 9 bases. CDR1 is SNHLY and CDR2 is FYNNEI in the germline V gene. This CDR3 is CASSARQDTGELFF. DNA for the CDR3: TGTGCCAGCAGTGCGAGACAGGACACCGGGGAGCTGTTTTTT.

CDR3 sequence (DNA): TGTGCCAGCAGCTTAGACCCAGGTCTCTCCTACGAGCAGTACTTC. It translates to CASSLDPGLSYEQYF. The chain carries TRBV7-2 and TRBJ2-7; D is unresolved. The germline gives CDR1 SGHTA, CDR2 FQGNSA. Trimming stripped 1 base from V and 0 bases from J, with 10 bases between. The CDR3 runs 15 residues.

This chain joins TRBV27 and TRBJ1-4; 7 nucleotides line up with TRBD1. With V trimmed by 5 bases and J by 7 bases, 7 bases remained unmatched. CDR3 length: 14 residues. Germline loops: CDR1 MNHEY, CDR2 SMNVEV (reference sequence). The CDR3 loop reads CASSPGTEGEKLFF. The CDR3 nucleotides read TGTGCCAGCAGTCCGGGGACAGAAGGTGAAAAACTGTTTTTT.

This chain links TRBV25-1 with TRBJ2-7, with D hard to call. The CDR3 totals 11 residues. Looked up from germline, CDR1 is MGHDK and CDR2 is SYGVNS. The V end was cut by 6 bases, the J end by 2 bases, with 5 bases between. This CDR3 is CASSGAYEQYF. CDR3 nucleotides: TGTGCCAGCAGCGGAGCCTACGAGCAGTACTTC.

V usage is TRBV10-3 and J usage is TRBJ1-5; 8 bases match TRBD1. The CDR3 runs 15 residues. Germline CDR1 is ENHRY and CDR2 is SYGVKD. J lost 2 bases, V lost 11 bases, and 11 bases had no gene match. CDR3 amino acids: CAEVPTGGGNQPQHF. DNA of the CDR3: TGTGCCGAAGTCCCAACAGGGGGAGGCAATCAGCCCCAGCATTTT.

This chain uses TRBV7-9 with TRBJ2-3; D unclear. There are 13 residues in the CDR3. V was clipped by 6 bases and J by 0 bases, with 7 bases between them. CDR1 and CDR2 from the germline V gene are SEHNR and FQNEAQ (reference sequence). Here the CDR3 reads CASRNPSTDTQYF. The CDR3 DNA reads as TGTGCCAGCAGAAATCCTAGCACAGATACGCAGTATTTT.

This clone showed up just once. The gene calls are TRBV21-1 and TRBJ1-5; TRBD1, the table's D call, was not compared with the DNA. TRBV21-1 corresponds to a pseudogene. This CDR3 comprises 15 residues. The CDR3: CVDRGRRNSNQPQHF. Here the CDR3 DNA reads TGTGTAGACAGGGGACGAAGAAATAGCAATCAGCCCCAGCATTTT.

The chain uses TRBV7-8 and TRBJ2-7, with 10 bases lining up with TRBD2. Trimming removed 5 bases from V and 0 bases from J; junction bases left unmatched: 7. The CDR3 runs 16 residues. Germline CDR1 reads SGHVS; CDR2 reads FQNEAQ. DNA for the CDR3: TGTGCCAGCAGCCTTCTCAGCGGGAGGGCCTCCTACGAGCAGTACTTC. Translated: CASSLLSGRASYEQYF.

The rearrangement joins TRBV18 to TRBJ1-1; D ambiguous. Trimming took off 3 bases at V and 8 bases at J, with 7 bases between the two ends. The CDR3 loop spans 11 amino acids. Germline values: CDR1 KGHSH, CDR2 LQKENI. DNA for the CDR3: TGTGCCAGCTCACCGAGCGGGGAAGCTTTCTTT. Its protein product is CASSPSGEAFF. The full variable domain, rest sourced from reference TRBV18 and TRBJ1-1, is NAGVMQNPRHLVRRRGQEARLRCSPMKGHSHVYWYRQLPEEGLKFMVYLQKENIIDESGMPKERFSAEFPKEGPSILRIQQVVRGDSAAYFCASSPSGEAFFGQGTRLTVV.

The gene calls are TRBV25-1 and TRBJ1-1; 10 bases are shared with TRBD1. The junction had 10 bases not matched to a gene; V was cut back by 3 bases and J by 3 bases. Germline V gene sequence: CDR1 MGHDK, CDR2 SYGVNS. The CDR3 length is 17 residues. The CDR3 region has the DNA TGTGCCAGCAGTGAGGCGGGACAGGGGATTTTGGACACTGAAGCTTTCTTT. Protein sequence: CASSEAGQGILDTEAFF.

V is TRBV18 and J is TRBJ1-1; D possibly corresponds to TRBD1 (5 bases). V lost 5 bases, J lost 5 bases, and 12 bases lay in between. Germline V CDR1 and CDR2: KGHSH, LQKENI. This CDR3 is 13 amino acids long. The CDR3 spells CASSTGERTEAFF. The CDR3 DNA follows: TGTGCCAGCTCAACAGGAGAAAGGACTGAAGCTTTCTTT.

The chain recombines TRBV19 with TRBJ1-5; D not certain. The ends were cut back, 3 bases at V and 5 bases at J, with 14 bases in the middle. The CDR3 has 15 amino acids. Looked up from germline, CDR1 is LNHDA and CDR2 is SQIVND (reference sequence). CDR3 residues: CASSIPSGSYQPQHF. The CDR3 coding sequence is TGTGCCAGTAGTATCCCTTCAGGTTCCTATCAGCCCCAGCATTTT.

The J gene is TRBJ2-3, the V gene TRBV19; the D is unclear. Germline-derived CDR1 and CDR2 are LNHDA and SQIVND (reference sequence). V was shortened by 7 bases and J by 0 bases, with 8 bases between the two germline ends. This CDR3 region has 13 residues. CDR3: CASKSVSTDTQYF. In nucleotides, the CDR3 is TGTGCCAGTAAGAGCGTAAGCACAGATACGCAGTATTTT.

This clone was counted a single time. The chain has TRBV7-3 and TRBJ2-7, with 7 bases identical to TRBD1. Germline assignment: CDR1 SGHTA and CDR2 FQGTGA. V dropped 4 bases and J dropped 2; count of bases not matched to a gene: 8. This CDR3 contains 15 residues. In DNA, the CDR3 is TGTGCCAGCAGCTCCTCTTCGACAGGGCCCTACGAGCAGTACTTC. It yields the protein CASSSSSTGPYEQYF.

The rearrangement uses TRBV2 and TRBJ2-7; 7 positions agree with TRBD2. Germline V gene data show CDR1 as SNHLY and CDR2 as FYNNEI. After removal of 2 bases from V and 0 bases from J, the junction contained 1 base not matched to a gene. The CDR3 spans 14 residues. The DNA for the CDR3 is TGTGCCAGCAGTGAATGGGGGGGCTCCTACGAGCAGTACTTC. Translation: CASSEWGGSYEQYF.

The chain has TRBV5-8 and TRBJ1-2, with a tentative D call TRBD1 (6 bases). This CDR3 has 16 amino acids. From germline, CDR1 is SGHTS and CDR2 YDEGEE. Trimming removed 3 bases at V and 4 bases at J, with 19 bases between. CDR3 nucleotide sequence: TGTGCCAGCAGCTCGGGTCTGGAGACAGGAGTCTATGGCTACACCTTC. Encoded protein: CASSSGLETGVYGYTF.

The chain couples TRBV7-3 to TRBJ2-1, with TRBD2 identical over 8 bases. Germline V gene lookup returns CDR1 SGHTA and CDR2 FQGTGA. With 4 bases clipped from V and 9 bases from J, the junction kept 11 bases outside the gene matches. The CDR3 contains 15 residues. This CDR3 is CASSYQAAGGSEQFF. The CDR3 coding sequence is TGTGCCAGCAGCTATCAGGCCGCGGGGGGTAGTGAGCAGTTCTTC.